This TCR beta chain was recorded in a study of T cell responses to AZD1222 COVID-19 vaccine (dated by TCRdb to about 2021). Background for the entire study: AZD1222 recipients with second doses at about 4 weeks or about 12 weeks were pooled, because spike-specific TCR depth and breadth did not differ between schedules. A total of around 240 trial participants underwent TCR sequencing, of whom some 210 received two doses of AZD1222 and some 26 received two doses of the MenACWY control vaccine. Trial participants were enrolled by age into subgroups of 18-55, 56-69 and 70-plus years, and around 150, 28 and 57 TCR-sequenced participants, respectively, were included in these subgroups.

The time point label of this sample denotes: baseline before first vaccination. Samples from vaccinated people were obtained from the UK trials COV001 and COV002, which included a single-blind randomized controlled phase 2/3 trial of AZD1222 (ChAdOx1 nCoV-19) in healthy adults. For TCRbeta chain sequencing, PBMC samples were collected from trial participants at day 0 and at day 28 after the second dose. Summary of the overall study and its limitations: Conclusions about previously exposed vaccinees are limited because only 5 or 6 AZD1222 recipients were SARS-CoV-2 seropositive at baseline. Most participants were white British and females outnumbered males, and the authors suggested that clonal diversity may have been underestimated. The 56-69-year group was small, and its depth increase did not reach significance, likely because of low power. No day 14 peak-response samples were available, so repertoires were characterized only after the peak T cell response. Reportedly, close to half of the unique spike-specific TCRs recognized epitopes lying outside the regions that are mutated in the B.1.351 and B.1.1.7 variants. The whole spike protein was spanned by vaccine-associated CD4 TCRs, and dominant responses were seen in regions 160-218 and 743-854. After two AZD1222 doses, both the breadth and the depth of spike-specific TCRs were significantly higher than at day 0 and than in MenACWY recipients.

The CDR3 regions of human TCRbeta chains were analyzed by immunosequencing. Regarding the original processing steps: Repertoire TCRs were checked for matches against a reference library of SARS-CoV-2-specific TCRs that had been generated using the MIRA antigen-specificity platform. Breadth meant the fraction of unique TCRs that were SARS-CoV-2-associated, whereas depth meant the fraction of total T cells that were SARS-CoV-2-associated. Using the MIRA data, each spike-specific TCR was mapped to the spike region that the TCR reacts to and placed in a CD4 or CD8 class. Log10-transformed breadth and depth values were compared by one-way ANOVA with Sidak's multiple comparisons tests. The immuneACCESS repertoire file appears here via TCRdb, limited to in-frame rearrangements. These files lack a portion of the clones; in checked studies, under half of the deficit traces to unresolved V genes, and the cause of the others is not known. V and J calls and clone size follow that table, whereas D and trimming were derived from the DNA. Within this sample are some 160,000 clones, with approximately 90% of them counted one time only. The ten largest clones take up about 4.2% of the sample.

This clone has a single count. The antigen it recognizes is unknown. The input lacks base qualities; no much larger clone sits a single base away. V is cut back by 5 bases and J by 7 bases, with 4 bases in the junction unmatched. The CDR3 starts with the cysteine, ends with the phenylalanine, and has 12 residues. Only CDR3 DNA remains: 36 bases, in frame from the first base. For CDR1 and CDR2, the germline V gene lists SGHTA and FQGNSA. The TCR originated in an adult in good health. Source: peripheral blood, taken on day 0 of AZD1222 vaccination. The chain uses TRBV7-2 and TRBJ1-2; 7 central bases correspond to TRBD1. The DNA sequence is given as TGTGCCAGCAGCACCCGACAGGGTGGCTACACCTTC. Its protein is CASSTRQGGYTF.